This TCR beta chain was documented in a study of breast tumors, draining lymph nodes, adjacent tissues. Germline V CDR1 and CDR2: MNHEY, SVGEGT. The CDR3 length is 21 residues. Broader study findings: Findings are consistent with lymph node origin and intratumoral expansion of most tumor T cells. Tumors had less TCR diversity than lymph nodes, more than nontumor tissue.

As concerns this clonotype: Its cognate antigen is unknown. One junction end disagrees with the germline gene, perhaps due to a read error.

TCRdb re-called the multiplex PCR reads with MiXCR, one entry per CDR3 protein. Found here are some 47,000 distinct CDR3 sequences, around 40% of them singletons; the top ten hold about 10%. The sample taken for sequencing was breast tumor tissue. The chain carries TRBV6-2 or TRBV6-3 and TRBJ2-7; the match to TRBD2 covers 12 bases. This clonotype originated in a female donor with breast cancer. Some clones in this sample may be carry-over from other donors' samples. The CDR3 sequence: CASSYKGPHKRLAGDSYERYF. The CDR3, as DNA: TGTGCCAGCAGTTACAAGGGCCCCCACAAGCGACTAGCGGGAGATTCCTACGAGCGGTACTTC.